This is a list of T cell receptor beta chains from one sample in a study of T-cell reconstitution after alpha-beta-depleted transplantation in children. TCRdb analysed the PCR reads with MiXCR anew, one entry per CDR3 protein. The sample lists hundreds of thousands of distinct CDR3 sequences; 9.5% to 10% were seen once. The specimen comprised PBMCs from the stem cell graft donor, sampled from the stem cell graft. The receptors come from a human donor who donated a stem cell graft to a child with SCID. The CDR3 runs from the conserved cysteine through the conserved F or W. The order of the fields is J gene, V gene, D gene, clone size, CDR3 length, CDR3 protein, CDR3 DNA. D genes are given only for firm matches. Size tells how often a clone was seen (once, few, many) or the class of an expanded clone, and some rows leave it out.

j_gene: TRBJ2-5
v_gene: TRBV20-1
d_gene: NA
abundance: NA
len: 12
CDR3aa: CSAGEAQETQYF
CDR3nt: TGCAGTGCTGGGGAAGCGCAAGAGACCCAGTACTTC

j_gene: TRBJ2-2
v_gene: TRBV4-3
d_gene: NA
abundance: NA
len: 18
CDR3aa: CASSQSMEYGGRTGELFF
CDR3nt: TGCGCCAGCAGCCAGAGTATGGAGTACGGGGGGCGTACCGGGGAGCTGTTTTTT

j_gene: TRBJ2-5
v_gene: TRBV20-1
d_gene: NA
abundance: NA
len: 14
CDR3aa: CSARVGSYQETQYF
CDR3nt: TGCAGTGCTAGAGTAGGATCTTATCAAGAGACCCAGTACTTC

j_gene: TRBJ2-5
v_gene: TRBV7-9
d_gene: TRBD1
abundance: few
len: 17
CDR3aa: CASSLVGGTGFGKTQYF
CDR3nt: TGTGCCAGCAGCTTAGTAGGCGGGACAGGGTTTGGGAAGACCCAGTACTTC

j_gene: TRBJ2-7
v_gene: TRBV5-1
d_gene: NA
abundance: NA
len: 15
CDR3aa: CASSDPFESSYEQYF
CDR3nt: TGCGCCAGCAGCGACCCTTTTGAGAGCTCCTACGAGCAGTACTTC

j_gene: TRBJ2-7
v_gene: TRBV12-3/TRBV12-4
d_gene: NA
abundance: NA
len: 15
CDR3aa: CASSSRQGHRDEQYF
CDR3nt: TGTGCCAGCAGTTCCCGGCAGGGACATCGGGACGAGCAGTACTTC

j_gene: TRBJ1-1
v_gene: TRBV7-2
d_gene: NA
abundance: few
len: 12
CDR3aa: CASSLWLTEAFF
CDR3nt: TGTGCCAGCAGCCTATGGTTGACTGAAGCTTTCTTT

j_gene: TRBJ1-4
v_gene: TRBV9
d_gene: NA
abundance: NA
len: 14
CDR3aa: CASSRPGAGEKLFF
CDR3nt: TGTGCCAGCAGCAGACCGGGGGCCGGTGAAAAACTGTTTTTT

j_gene: TRBJ1-1
v_gene: TRBV7-3
d_gene: NA
abundance: few
len: 13
CDR3aa: CASSLLANTEAFF
CDR3nt: TGTGCCAGCAGCTTACTCGCGAACACTGAAGCTTTCTTT

j_gene: TRBJ2-1
v_gene: TRBV5-1
d_gene: TRBD2
abundance: few
len: 16
CDR3aa: CASSLAGTGGGNEQFF
CDR3nt: TGCGCCAGCAGCTTGGCCGGGACTGGGGGGGGCAATGAGCAGTTCTTC

j_gene: TRBJ2-5
v_gene: TRBV19
d_gene: NA
abundance: few
len: 17
CDR3aa: CASSTLGASKVQETQYF
CDR3nt: TGTGCCAGTAGTACCTTAGGAGCCAGTAAGGTCCAAGAGACCCAGTACTTC

j_gene: TRBJ2-3
v_gene: TRBV20-1
d_gene: TRBD2
abundance: few
len: 16
CDR3aa: CSAGRLASFSADTQYF
CDR3nt: TGCAGTGCTGGCAGACTAGCATCGTTCTCGGCAGATACGCAGTATTTT

j_gene: TRBJ2-2
v_gene: TRBV5-1
d_gene: TRBD2
abundance: many
len: 17
CDR3aa: CASSLDSGAANTGELFF
CDR3nt: TGCGCCAGCAGCTTGGATAGCGGGGCTGCGAACACCGGGGAGCTGTTTTTT

j_gene: TRBJ2-1
v_gene: TRBV9
d_gene: TRBD2
abundance: few
len: 18
CDR3aa: CASSVAQGASGGYNEQFF
CDR3nt: TGTGCCAGCAGCGTAGCTCAGGGGGCTAGCGGGGGCTACAATGAGCAGTTCTTC

j_gene: TRBJ1-2
v_gene: TRBV9
d_gene: NA
abundance: many
len: 13
CDR3aa: CASSPATYYGYTF
CDR3nt: TGTGCCAGCAGCCCCGCGACCTACTATGGCTACACCTTC

j_gene: TRBJ2-3
v_gene: TRBV7-6
d_gene: TRBD1
abundance: few
len: 16
CDR3aa: CASSLSGTGATDTQYF
CDR3nt: TGTGCCAGCAGCTTAAGTGGGACAGGGGCCACAGATACGCAGTATTTT

j_gene: TRBJ2-2
v_gene: TRBV5-1
d_gene: NA
abundance: many
len: 16
CDR3aa: CASSLGPATNTGELFF
CDR3nt: TGCGCCAGCAGCTTGGGTCCGGCAACGAACACCGGGGAGCTGTTTTTT

j_gene: TRBJ1-4
v_gene: TRBV6-1
d_gene: NA
abundance: NA
len: 15
CDR3aa: CASSTYGQRNEKLFF
CDR3nt: TGTGCCAGCAGCACCTACGGACAGCGGAATGAAAAACTGTTTTTT

j_gene: TRBJ2-1
v_gene: TRBV6-6
d_gene: NA
abundance: NA
len: 13
CDR3aa: CASSYTPRNEQFF
CDR3nt: TGTGCCAGCAGTTATACCCCGCGGAATGAGCAGTTCTTC

j_gene: TRBJ2-3
v_gene: TRBV20-1
d_gene: NA
abundance: few
len: 15
CDR3aa: CSATQISGDPDTQYF
CDR3nt: TGCAGTGCTACCCAGATATCAGGGGATCCAGATACGCAGTATTTT

j_gene: TRBJ2-5
v_gene: TRBV10-3
d_gene: NA
abundance: NA
len: 12
CDR3aa: CAAGTWEETQYF
CDR3nt: TGTGCCGCCGGGACTTGGGAAGAGACCCAGTACTTC

j_gene: TRBJ1-2
v_gene: TRBV12-3/TRBV12-4
d_gene: TRBD1
abundance: NA
len: 13
CDR3aa: CASSRSGGYGYTF
CDR3nt: TGTGCCAGCAGTAGATCAGGGGGTTATGGCTACACCTTC

j_gene: TRBJ2-7
v_gene: TRBV10-3
d_gene: TRBD1
abundance: few
len: 15
CDR3aa: CAISDPGTGFNEQYF
CDR3nt: TGTGCCATCAGTGACCCCGGGACAGGGTTCAACGAGCAGTACTTC

j_gene: TRBJ2-1
v_gene: TRBV7-3
d_gene: NA
abundance: many
len: 13
CDR3aa: CASSFDSYNEQFF
CDR3nt: TGTGCCAGCAGCTTTGATTCCTACAATGAGCAGTTCTTC

j_gene: TRBJ2-1
v_gene: TRBV2
d_gene: TRBD1
abundance: many
len: 13
CDR3aa: CASRQGTGNEQFF
CDR3nt: TGTGCCAGCCGACAGGGTACGGGGAATGAGCAGTTCTTC

j_gene: TRBJ2-7
v_gene: TRBV7-8
d_gene: NA
abundance: NA
len: 14
CDR3aa: CASSLGIGRYEQYF
CDR3nt: TGTGCCAGCAGCTTAGGTATAGGGCGCTACGAGCAGTACTTC

j_gene: TRBJ1-5
v_gene: TRBV18
d_gene: NA
abundance: NA
len: 14
CDR3aa: CASSPGRANQPQHF
CDR3nt: TGTGCCAGCTCACCAGGCAGGGCCAACCAGCCCCAGCATTTT

j_gene: TRBJ2-5
v_gene: TRBV7-9
d_gene: NA
abundance: NA
len: 15
CDR3aa: CASSSQWADQETQYF
CDR3nt: TGTGCCAGCAGCTCCCAATGGGCCGACCAAGAGACCCAGTACTTC

j_gene: TRBJ2-5
v_gene: TRBV5-1
d_gene: TRBD1
abundance: NA
len: 15
CDR3aa: CASARRDRDQETQYF
CDR3nt: TGCGCCAGCGCTCGCCGGGACAGGGACCAAGAGACCCAGTACTTC

j_gene: TRBJ2-1
v_gene: TRBV2
d_gene: TRBD2
abundance: NA
len: 15
CDR3aa: CASRRLAGGYNEQFF
CDR3nt: TGTGCCAGCAGACGACTAGCGGGGGGGTACAATGAGCAGTTCTTC

j_gene: TRBJ2-1
v_gene: TRBV7-2
d_gene: TRBD2
abundance: many
len: 16
CDR3aa: CASSSSGGSSYNEQFF
CDR3nt: TGTGCCAGCAGTTCTAGCGGGGGCAGCTCCTACAATGAGCAGTTCTTC

j_gene: TRBJ1-4
v_gene: TRBV2
d_gene: NA
abundance: many
len: 14
CDR3aa: CASSEGGANEKLFF
CDR3nt: TGTGCCAGCAGTGAAGGAGGGGCTAATGAAAAACTGTTTTTT

j_gene: TRBJ1-6
v_gene: TRBV7-6
d_gene: NA
abundance: few
len: 13
CDR3aa: CAIAVSYNSPLHF
CDR3nt: TGTGCCATTGCAGTCTCATATAATTCACCCCTCCACTTT

j_gene: TRBJ1-5
v_gene: TRBV5-1
d_gene: NA
abundance: few
len: 15
CDR3aa: CASSLDPGINQPQHF
CDR3nt: TGCGCCAGCAGCTTGGATCCAGGGATCAATCAGCCCCAGCATTTT

j_gene: TRBJ1-1
v_gene: TRBV12-3/TRBV12-4
d_gene: NA
abundance: NA
len: 14
CDR3aa: CASSRRPSNTEAFF
CDR3nt: TGTGCCAGCAGTCGCCGACCTTCGAACACTGAAGCTTTCTTT

j_gene: TRBJ1-1
v_gene: TRBV2
d_gene: NA
abundance: few
len: 14
CDR3aa: CASKFGRMNTEAFF
CDR3nt: TGTGCCAGCAAGTTTGGGAGGATGAACACTGAAGCTTTCTTT

j_gene: TRBJ2-7
v_gene: TRBV12-3/TRBV12-4
d_gene: TRBD1
abundance: few
len: 14
CDR3aa: CASSLDRPHNEQYF
CDR3nt: TGTGCCAGCAGTTTGGACAGGCCGCACAACGAGCAGTACTTC

j_gene: TRBJ2-6
v_gene: TRBV5-1
d_gene: NA
abundance: NA
len: 18
CDR3aa: CASSLDGSQGSGANVLTF
CDR3nt: TGCGCCAGCAGCTTGGACGGGTCACAGGGCTCTGGGGCCAACGTCCTGACTTTC

j_gene: TRBJ2-7
v_gene: TRBV29-1
d_gene: TRBD1
abundance: many
len: 13
CDR3aa: CSVAGQGAYEQYF
CDR3nt: TGCAGTGTCGCGGGACAGGGAGCTTACGAGCAGTACTTC

j_gene: TRBJ2-7
v_gene: TRBV5-1
d_gene: TRBD2
abundance: NA
len: 15
CDR3aa: CASSIGTSGVYEQYF
CDR3nt: TGCGCCAGCAGCATAGGGACTAGCGGGGTTTACGAGCAGTACTTC

j_gene: TRBJ2-3
v_gene: TRBV6-4
d_gene: TRBD2
abundance: few
len: 15
CDR3aa: CASSQLAGRTDTQYF
CDR3nt: TGTGCCAGCAGCCAACTAGCGGGGCGCACAGATACGCAGTATTTT

j_gene: TRBJ1-2
v_gene: TRBV27
d_gene: TRBD1
abundance: few
len: 14
CDR3aa: CASSLDRGLYGYTF
CDR3nt: TGTGCCAGCAGTTTAGACAGGGGGCTCTATGGCTACACCTTC

j_gene: TRBJ1-6
v_gene: TRBV9
d_gene: NA
abundance: many
len: 16
CDR3aa: CASSVSGQSYNSPLHF
CDR3nt: TGTGCCAGCAGCGTCTCAGGACAGTCCTATAATTCACCCCTCCACTTT

j_gene: TRBJ2-3
v_gene: TRBV5-1
d_gene: NA
abundance: NA
len: 14
CDR3aa: CASSPGAKTDTQYF
CDR3nt: TGCGCCAGCAGTCCGGGAGCTAAGACAGATACGCAGTATTTT

j_gene: TRBJ2-1
v_gene: TRBV2
d_gene: NA
abundance: NA
len: 16
CDR3aa: CASSDLRHISYNEQFF
CDR3nt: TGTGCCAGCAGTGACTTGAGACACATCTCCTACAATGAGCAGTTCTTC

j_gene: TRBJ2-3
v_gene: TRBV20-1
d_gene: NA
abundance: NA
len: 12
CDR3aa: CSPGVMTDTQYF
CDR3nt: TGCAGTCCGGGGGTGATGACAGATACGCAGTATTTT

j_gene: TRBJ2-7
v_gene: TRBV18
d_gene: NA
abundance: few
len: 16
CDR3aa: CASSSEGVTGHYEQYF
CDR3nt: TGTGCCAGCTCATCGGAGGGGGTGACAGGTCACTACGAGCAGTACTTC

j_gene: TRBJ2-3
v_gene: TRBV5-5
d_gene: NA
abundance: few
len: 14
CDR3aa: CASIKGPRTDTQYF
CDR3nt: TGTGCCAGCATCAAAGGCCCCCGCACAGATACGCAGTATTTT

j_gene: TRBJ2-7
v_gene: TRBV11-2
d_gene: NA
abundance: many
len: 13
CDR3aa: CASSLTSTYEQYF
CDR3nt: TGTGCCAGCAGCTTAACTTCCACCTACGAGCAGTACTTC

j_gene: TRBJ1-5
v_gene: TRBV7-9
d_gene: NA
abundance: few
len: 15
CDR3aa: CASSPPDSGNQPQHF
CDR3nt: TGTGCCAGCAGCCCGCCCGACAGCGGCAATCAGCCCCAGCATTTT

j_gene: TRBJ2-7
v_gene: TRBV12-3/TRBV12-4
d_gene: NA
abundance: NA
len: 13
CDR3aa: CASSQGFSYEQYF
CDR3nt: TGTGCCAGCAGTCAGGGGTTCTCCTACGAGCAGTACTTC

j_gene: TRBJ2-1
v_gene: TRBV7-9
d_gene: TRBD1
abundance: many
len: 14
CDR3aa: CASSPDRALSEQFF
CDR3nt: TGTGCCAGCAGCCCAGACAGGGCCCTCAGTGAGCAGTTCTTC

j_gene: TRBJ2-5
v_gene: TRBV12-3/TRBV12-4
d_gene: NA
abundance: few
len: 14
CDR3aa: CASSSPTGQETQYF
CDR3nt: TGTGCCAGCAGTTCGCCGACAGGCCAAGAGACCCAGTACTTC

j_gene: TRBJ2-3
v_gene: TRBV5-1
d_gene: TRBD2
abundance: NA
len: 16
CDR3aa: CASSFGGGSSADTQYF
CDR3nt: TGCGCCAGCAGCTTCGGCGGGGGGTCCTCCGCAGATACGCAGTATTTT